Reported below is one TCR beta chain. What it recognizes is unknown. The CDR3 length is 14 residues. V trimming: 4 bases; J trimming: 5 bases; junction bases outside the gene matches: 6. The germline V gene has CDR1 SGHTA and CDR2 FQGTGA. This entry belongs to a study of T cell repertoires in cytomegalovirus infection. TCRdb analysed the reads with MiXCR anew, one entry per CDR3 protein. The sample lists more than 110,000 distinct CDR3 sequences; 32% were seen once. Specimen: CD8+ T cells from cultured PBMCs, collected from culture after CMV antigen stimulation. The rearrangement joins TRBV7-3 to TRBJ1-1, with TRBD1 identical over 8 bases. This TCR derives from a human donor in good health (CMV status not recorded). Some clones in this sample may be carry-over from other donors' samples. CDR3: CASSWIDRGTEAFF. CDR3 coding DNA: TGTGCCAGCAGCTGGATAGACAGGGGAACTGAAGCTTTCTTT.